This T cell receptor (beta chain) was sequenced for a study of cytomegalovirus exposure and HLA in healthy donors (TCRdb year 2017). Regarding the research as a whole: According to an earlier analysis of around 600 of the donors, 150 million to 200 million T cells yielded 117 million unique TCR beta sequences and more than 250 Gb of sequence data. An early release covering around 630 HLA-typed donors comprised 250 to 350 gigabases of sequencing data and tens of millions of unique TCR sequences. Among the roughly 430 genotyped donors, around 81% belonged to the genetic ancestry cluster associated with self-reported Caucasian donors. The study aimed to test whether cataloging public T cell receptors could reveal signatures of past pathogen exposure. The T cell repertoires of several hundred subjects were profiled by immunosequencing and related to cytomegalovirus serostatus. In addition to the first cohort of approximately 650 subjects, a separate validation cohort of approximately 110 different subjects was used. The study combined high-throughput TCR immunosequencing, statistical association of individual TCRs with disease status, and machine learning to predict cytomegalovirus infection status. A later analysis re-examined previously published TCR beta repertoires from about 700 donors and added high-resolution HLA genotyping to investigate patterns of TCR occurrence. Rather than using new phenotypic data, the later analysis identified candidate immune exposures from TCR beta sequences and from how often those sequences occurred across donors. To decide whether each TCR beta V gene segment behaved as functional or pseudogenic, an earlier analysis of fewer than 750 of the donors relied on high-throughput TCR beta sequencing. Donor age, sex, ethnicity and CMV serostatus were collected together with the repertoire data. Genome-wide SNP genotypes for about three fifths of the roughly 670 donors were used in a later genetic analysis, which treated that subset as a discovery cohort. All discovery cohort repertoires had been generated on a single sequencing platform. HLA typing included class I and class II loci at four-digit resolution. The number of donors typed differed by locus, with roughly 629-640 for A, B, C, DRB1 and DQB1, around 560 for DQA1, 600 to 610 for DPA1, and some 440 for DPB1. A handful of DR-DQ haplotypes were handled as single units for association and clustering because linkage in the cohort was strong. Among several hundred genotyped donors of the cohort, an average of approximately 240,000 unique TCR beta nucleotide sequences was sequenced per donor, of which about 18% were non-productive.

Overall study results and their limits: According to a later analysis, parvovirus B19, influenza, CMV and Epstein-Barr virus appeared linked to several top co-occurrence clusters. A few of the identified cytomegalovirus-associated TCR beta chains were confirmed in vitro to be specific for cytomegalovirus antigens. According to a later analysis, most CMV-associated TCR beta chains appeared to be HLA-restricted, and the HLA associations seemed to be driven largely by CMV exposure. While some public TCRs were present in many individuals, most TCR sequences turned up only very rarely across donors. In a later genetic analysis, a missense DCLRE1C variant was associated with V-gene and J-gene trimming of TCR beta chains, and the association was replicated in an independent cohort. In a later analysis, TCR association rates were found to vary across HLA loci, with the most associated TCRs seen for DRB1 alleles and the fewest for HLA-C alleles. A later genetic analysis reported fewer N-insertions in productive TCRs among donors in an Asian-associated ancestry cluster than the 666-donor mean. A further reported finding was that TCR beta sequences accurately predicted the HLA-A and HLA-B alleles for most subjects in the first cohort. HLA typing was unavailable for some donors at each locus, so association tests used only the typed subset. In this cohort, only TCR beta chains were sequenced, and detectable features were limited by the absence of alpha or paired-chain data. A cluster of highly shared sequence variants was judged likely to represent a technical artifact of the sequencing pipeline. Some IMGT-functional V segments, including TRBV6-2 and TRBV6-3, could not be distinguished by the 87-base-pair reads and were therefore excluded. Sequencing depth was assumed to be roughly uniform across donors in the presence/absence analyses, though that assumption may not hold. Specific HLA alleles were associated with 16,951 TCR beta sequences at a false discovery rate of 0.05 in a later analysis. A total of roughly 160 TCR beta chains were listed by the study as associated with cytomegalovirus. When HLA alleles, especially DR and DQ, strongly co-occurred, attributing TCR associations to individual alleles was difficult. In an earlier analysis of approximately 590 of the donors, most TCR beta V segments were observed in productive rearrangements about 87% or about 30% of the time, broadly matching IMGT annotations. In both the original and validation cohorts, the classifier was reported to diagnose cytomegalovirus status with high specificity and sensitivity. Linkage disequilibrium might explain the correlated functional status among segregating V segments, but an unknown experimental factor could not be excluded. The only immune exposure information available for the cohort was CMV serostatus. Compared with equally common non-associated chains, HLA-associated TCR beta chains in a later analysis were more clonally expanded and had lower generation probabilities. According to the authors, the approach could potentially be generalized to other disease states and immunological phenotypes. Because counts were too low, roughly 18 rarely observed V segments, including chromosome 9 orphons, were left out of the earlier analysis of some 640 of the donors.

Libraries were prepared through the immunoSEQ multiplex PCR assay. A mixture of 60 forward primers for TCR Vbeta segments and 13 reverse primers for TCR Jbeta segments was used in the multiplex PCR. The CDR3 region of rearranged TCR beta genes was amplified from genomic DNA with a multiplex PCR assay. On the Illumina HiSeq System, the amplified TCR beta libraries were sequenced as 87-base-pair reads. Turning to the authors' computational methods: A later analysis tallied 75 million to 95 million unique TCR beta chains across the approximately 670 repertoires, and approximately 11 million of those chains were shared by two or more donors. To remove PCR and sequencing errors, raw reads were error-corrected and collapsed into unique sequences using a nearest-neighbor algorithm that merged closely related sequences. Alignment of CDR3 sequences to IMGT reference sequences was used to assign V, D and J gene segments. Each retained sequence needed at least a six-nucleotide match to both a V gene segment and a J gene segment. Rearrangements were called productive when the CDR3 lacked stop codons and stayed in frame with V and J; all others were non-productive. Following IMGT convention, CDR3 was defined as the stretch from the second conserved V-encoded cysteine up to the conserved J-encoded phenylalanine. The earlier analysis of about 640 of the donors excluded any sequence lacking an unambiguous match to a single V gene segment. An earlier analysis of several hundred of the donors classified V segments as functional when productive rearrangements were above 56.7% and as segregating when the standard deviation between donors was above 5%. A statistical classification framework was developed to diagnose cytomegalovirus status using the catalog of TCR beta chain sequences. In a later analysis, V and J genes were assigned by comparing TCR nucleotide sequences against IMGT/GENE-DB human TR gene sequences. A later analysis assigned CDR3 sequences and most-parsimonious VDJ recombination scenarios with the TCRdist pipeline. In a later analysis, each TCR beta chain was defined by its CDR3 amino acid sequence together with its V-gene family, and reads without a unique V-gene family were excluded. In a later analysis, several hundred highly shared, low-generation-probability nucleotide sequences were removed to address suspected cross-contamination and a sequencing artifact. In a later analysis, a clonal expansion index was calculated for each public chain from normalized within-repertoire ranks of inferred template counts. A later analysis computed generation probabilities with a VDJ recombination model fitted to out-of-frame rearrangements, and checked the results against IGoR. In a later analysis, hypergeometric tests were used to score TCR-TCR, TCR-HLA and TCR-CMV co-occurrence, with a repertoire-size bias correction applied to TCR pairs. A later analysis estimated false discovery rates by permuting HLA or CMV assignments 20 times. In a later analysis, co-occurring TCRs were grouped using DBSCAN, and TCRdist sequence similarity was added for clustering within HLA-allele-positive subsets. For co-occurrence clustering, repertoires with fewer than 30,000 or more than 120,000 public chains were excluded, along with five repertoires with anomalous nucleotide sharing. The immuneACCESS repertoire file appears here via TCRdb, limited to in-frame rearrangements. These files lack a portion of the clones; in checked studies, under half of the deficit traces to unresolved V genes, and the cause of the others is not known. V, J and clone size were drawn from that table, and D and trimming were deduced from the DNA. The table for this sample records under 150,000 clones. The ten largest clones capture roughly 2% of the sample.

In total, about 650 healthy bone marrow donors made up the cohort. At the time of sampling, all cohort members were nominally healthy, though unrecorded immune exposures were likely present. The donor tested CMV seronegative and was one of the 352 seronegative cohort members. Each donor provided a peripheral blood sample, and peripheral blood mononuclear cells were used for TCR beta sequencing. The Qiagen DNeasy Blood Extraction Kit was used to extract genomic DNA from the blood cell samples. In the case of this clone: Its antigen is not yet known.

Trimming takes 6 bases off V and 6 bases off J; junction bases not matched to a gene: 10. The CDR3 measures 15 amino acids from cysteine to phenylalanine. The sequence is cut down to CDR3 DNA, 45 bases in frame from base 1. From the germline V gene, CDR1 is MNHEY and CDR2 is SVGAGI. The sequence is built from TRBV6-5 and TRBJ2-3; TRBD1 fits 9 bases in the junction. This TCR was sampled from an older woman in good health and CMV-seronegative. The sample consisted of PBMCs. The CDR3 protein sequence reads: CASSPAGQGLDTQYF. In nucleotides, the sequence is TGTGCCAGCAGCCCTGCGGGACAGGGTTTGGATACGCAGTATTTT.